The 20 T cell receptor beta chains in this list originate from one sample, sequenced in a study of blood T cell repertoires in COVID-19. TCRdb's copy holds only in-frame clones and misses some; the assay was immunoSEQ multiplex PCR. In the table there are about 250,000 clones, 85% to 95% of which are singletons. The specimen was PBMCs or T cells enriched from blood (not recorded which). Every receptor here comes from a woman in her late teens or twenties who had recovered from COVID-19.

V and J are TRBV19 and TRBJ1-3; 7 nucleotides agree with TRBD1. The CDR3 consists of 16 residues. V was pared by 5 bases and J by 0 bases, with 7 bases of the junction left unmatched. CDR1 is LNHDA and CDR2 is SQIVND in the germline V gene (reference sequence). CDR3 sequence reads: CASSARTGISGNTIYF. CDR3 in DNA: TGTGCCAGTAGTGCGCGGACAGGCATCTCTGGAAACACCATATATTTT.

This clone was recorded once. This chain connects TRBV3-1 (or the pseudogene TRBV3-2) to TRBJ2-2; D unclear. The CDR3 length is 13 residues. The germline CDR1 and CDR2 sequences are LGHDT and YNNKEL (reference sequence). Trimming pared 5 bases from V and 7 bases from J, leaving 11 bases between. In DNA form, the CDR3 reads TGTGCCAGCAGCTCCGGCAGCGTCGGGGAGCTGTTTTTT. Residues: CASSSGSVGELFF.

J is TRBJ2-3 and V is TRBV27; possible D gene TRBD2, 5 bases. V lost 5 bases, J lost 3 bases, and 12 bases lay in between. The CDR3 extends over 14 amino acids. CDR1 and CDR2 from the germline V gene are MNHEY and SMNVEV (reference sequence). The DNA for the CDR3 is TGTGCCAGCAGTATAGGTCGGGGTACAGATACGCAGTATTTT. Protein sequence: CASSIGRGTDTQYF.

The V call is TRBV5-1, the J call TRBJ2-6, with D possibly matching TRBD1 (5 bases). Per germline, CDR1 SGHRS and CDR2 YFSETQ. V was shortened by 2 bases and J by 0 bases, with 12 bases between the two germline ends. The CDR3 extends over 17 amino acids. In DNA, the CDR3 is TGCGCCAGCAGCTTACAGGCCTCCACCTCTGGGGCCAACGTCCTGACTTTC. Translated, it gives CASSLQASTSGANVLTF.

The J gene is TRBJ1-5, the V gene TRBV25-1; D might be TRBD1 (5 bases). This CDR3 is built from 16 residues. CDR1 and CDR2 (germline): MGHDK, SYGVNS. Deletions cut 3 bases from V and 2 bases from J, with 14 bases between. CDR3 residues: CASSESGISGNQPQHF. DNA for the CDR3: TGTGCCAGCAGTGAGTCAGGGATAAGCGGCAATCAGCCCCAGCATTTT.

The chain joins TRBV24-1 to TRBJ1-2; a possible D gene is TRBD1 (6 bases). Per germline, CDR1 KGHDR and CDR2 SFDVKD. The V end lost 2 bases, the J end lost 2 bases, and 14 bases lay between the germline ends. The CDR3 has 16 amino acids. The CDR3: CATSDSGTKMNYGYTF. Written as DNA, the CDR3 is TGTGCCACCAGTGATTCCGGGACAAAGATGAACTATGGCTACACCTTC.

The chain carries TRBV24-1 and TRBJ1-2; a possible D gene is TRBD1 (6 bases). V was cut by 5 bases and J by 2 bases, with 14 bases left in between. This CDR3 spans 15 amino acids. Germline V gene data show CDR1 as KGHDR and CDR2 as SFDVKD. The CDR3 coding sequence is TGTGCCACCAGTGCACACAGGGCTGGAAACTATGGCTACACCTTC. Encoded protein: CATSAHRAGNYGYTF.

The gene calls are TRBV11-3 and TRBJ1-4; 8 bases match TRBD1. J was trimmed by 2 bases and V by 5 bases; bases with no gene match: 7. Germline-derived CDR1 and CDR2 are SGHNT and YENEEA. CDR3 length: 16 residues. CDR3 sequence (DNA): TGTGCCAGCAGCAGCCAGGGGGCCACGACTAATGAAAAACTGTTTTTT. This sequence encodes CASSSQGATTNEKLFF.

This chain connects TRBV19 to TRBJ2-1; 12 bases map to TRBD2. Germline V gene lookup returns CDR1 LNHDA and CDR2 SQIVND (reference sequence). The trim removed 4 bases at V and 10 bases at J, leaving 5 bases unmatched. CDR3 length equals 14 residues. This CDR3 reads CASSTSGRAGEQFF. Here the CDR3 DNA reads TGTGCCAGTAGTACTAGCGGGAGGGCCGGAGAGCAGTTCTTC. The complete variable domain, with remaining parts taken from reference TRBV19 and TRBJ2-1, reads DGGITQSPKYLFRKEGQNVTLSCEQNLNHDAMYWYRQDPGQGLRLIYYSQIVNDFQKGDIAEGYSVSREKKESFPLTVTSAQKNPTAFYLCASSTSGRAGEQFFGPGTRLTVL.

The rearrangement uses TRBV9 and TRBJ1-5; D not resolved. V shed 0 bases and J shed 11 bases, with 12 bases lying between them. Per germline, CDR1 SGDLS and CDR2 YYNGEE. The CDR3 has 13 amino acids. DNA of the CDR3: TGTGCCAGCAGCGTAGAACCCGAGGGCTCCCAGCATTTT. Protein: CASSVEPEGSQHF.

The J gene is TRBJ2-7, the V gene TRBV7-9; 7 bases map to TRBD2. The V and J ends lost 3 bases and 6 bases, in that order; junction bases with no gene match: 8. CDR1 and CDR2 from the germline V gene are SEHNR and FQNEAQ (reference sequence). This CDR3 contains 14 residues. For the CDR3, the DNA is TGTGCCAGCAGCTTTGGACTAGAGGCGAGCGAGCAGTACTTC. It translates to CASSFGLEASEQYF.

The chain employs TRBV7-9 and TRBJ1-1; a possible D gene is TRBD1 (5 bases). Germline loops: CDR1 SEHNR, CDR2 FQNEAQ (reference sequence). CDR3 length: 16 residues. Trimming took off 5 bases at V and 1 base at J, with 17 bases between the two ends. The CDR3 reads CASSLLPGLSNTEAFF. The CDR3 DNA reads TGTGCCAGCAGCCTCCTACCGGGACTCTCGAACACTGAAGCTTTCTTT. The variable domain in full, with the rest retrieved from reference TRBV7-9 and TRBJ1-1, is DTGVSQNPRHKITKRGQNVTFRCDPISEHNRLYWYRQTLGQGPEFLTYFQNEAQLEKSRLLSDRFSAERPKGSFSTLEIQRTEQGDSAMYLCASSLLPGLSNTEAFFGQGTRLTVV.

The V and J genes are TRBV7-9 and TRBJ1-1; maybe TRBD1 (5 bases). The germline V and J ends were trimmed by 3 bases and 5 bases, with 10 bases remaining between them. The CDR3 runs to 13 residues. Germline lookup yields CDR1 SEHNR and CDR2 FQNEAQ (reference sequence). The CDR3 DNA reads as TGTGCCAGCAGCTTGATCAGGGAAACTGAAGCTTTCTTT. Its translation: CASSLIRETEAFF. Filled out from reference TRBV7-9 and TRBJ1-1, the complete variable domain reads DTGVSQNPRHKITKRGQNVTFRCDPISEHNRLYWYRQTLGQGPEFLTYFQNEAQLEKSRLLSDRFSAERPKGSFSTLEIQRTEQGDSAMYLCASSLIRETEAFFGQGTRLTVV.

The gene calls are TRBV5-6 and TRBJ1-3; D is uncertain. The CDR3 totals 14 residues. With 4 bases removed from V and 0 bases from J, the gap between germline ends came to 8 bases. Germline CDR1 SGHDT, CDR2 YYEEEE. The CDR3 here is CASSPMSSGNTIYF. DNA for the CDR3: TGTGCCAGCAGCCCAATGAGCTCTGGAAACACCATATATTTT.

The V gene is TRBV9, the J gene TRBJ1-2; D is uncertain. The V and J ends lost 1 base and 6 bases respectively, with 13 bases between them. The CDR3 runs 14 residues. The germline CDR1 and CDR2 sequences are SGDLS and YYNGEE. CDR3 nucleotides: TGTGCCAGCAGCGTAACTATCGCCTTCCATGGCTACACCTTC. Its translation is CASSVTIAFHGYTF.

The chain joins TRBV28 to TRBJ1-5; TRBD1 might be the D (5 bases). With 4 bases removed from V and 4 bases from J, the gap between germline ends came to 11 bases. The CDR3 runs to 14 residues. CDR1 and CDR2 (germline): MDHEN, SYDVKM. The CDR3 region is CASSSPGRNQPQHF. The CDR3 DNA reads TGTGCCAGCAGTTCCCCAGGGAGGAATCAGCCCCAGCATTTT.

The chain couples TRBV19 to TRBJ2-7; D is perhaps TRBD2 (6 bases). CDR3 length: 14 residues. Per germline, CDR1 LNHDA and CDR2 SQIVND (reference sequence). V was clipped by 7 bases and J by 3 bases, with 16 bases between them. CDR3 in amino acids: CASKNGVGGYEQYF. DNA of the CDR3: TGTGCCAGTAAAAATGGGGTGGGGGGCTACGAGCAGTACTTC.

The genes are TRBV12-5 and TRBJ1-3; D is perhaps TRBD1 (5 bases). V was cut by 6 bases and J by 0 bases, with 12 bases left in between. The germline V gene encodes CDR1 LGHNT and CDR2 FRNRAP. The CDR3 sequence is 15 residues long. As DNA, the CDR3 is TGTGCTAGTGGCCCTGACAGCTCCTCTGGAAACACCATATATTTT. The encoded protein is CASGPDSSSGNTIYF.

The chain joins TRBV19 to TRBJ2-1; a possible D gene is TRBD1 (6 bases). Trimming shortened V by 3 bases and J by 1 base, and 10 bases separated the two germline ends. The CDR3 is 15 residues long. Per germline, CDR1 LNHDA and CDR2 SQIVND (reference sequence). The CDR3 here is CASSIVQGSYNEQFF. CDR3 DNA: TGTGCCAGTAGTATTGTCCAGGGGTCCTACAATGAGCAGTTCTTC.

The chain uses TRBV28 and TRBJ2-1, with 13 bases fitting TRBD2. The CDR3 sequence is 16 residues long. Germline loops: CDR1 MDHEN, CDR2 SYDVKM. Trimming took 5 bases from V and 8 from J; bases not matched to a gene: 9. The CDR3 here is CASSLRTSGSIYEQFF. The CDR3 bases are TGTGCCAGCAGTCTCCGGACTAGCGGGAGTATCTATGAGCAGTTCTTC. Together with reference TRBV28 and TRBJ2-1, the CDR3 gives the full variable domain: DVKVTQSSRYLVKRTGEKVFLECVQDMDHENMFWYRQDPGLGLRLIYFSYDVKMKEKGDIPEGYSVSREKKERFSLILESASTNQTSMYLCASSLRTSGSIYEQFFGPGTRLTVL.